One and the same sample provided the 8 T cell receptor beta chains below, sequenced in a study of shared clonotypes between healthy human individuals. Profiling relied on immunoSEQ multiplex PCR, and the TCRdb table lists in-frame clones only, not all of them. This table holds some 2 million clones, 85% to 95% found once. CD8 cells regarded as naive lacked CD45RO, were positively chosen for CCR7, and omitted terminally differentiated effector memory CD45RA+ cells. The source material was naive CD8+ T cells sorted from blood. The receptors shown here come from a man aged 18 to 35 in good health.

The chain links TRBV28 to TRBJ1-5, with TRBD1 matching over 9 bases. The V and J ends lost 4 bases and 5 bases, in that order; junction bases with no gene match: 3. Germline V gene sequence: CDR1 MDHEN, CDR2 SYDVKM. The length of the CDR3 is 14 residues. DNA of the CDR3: TGTGCCAGCAGTTGGCGACAGGGGGATCAGCCCCAGCATTTT. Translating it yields CASSWRQGDQPQHF.

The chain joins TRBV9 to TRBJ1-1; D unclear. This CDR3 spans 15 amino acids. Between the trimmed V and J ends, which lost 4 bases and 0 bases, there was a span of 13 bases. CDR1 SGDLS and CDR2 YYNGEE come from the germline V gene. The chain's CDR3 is CASSPWARMNTEAFF. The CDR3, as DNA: TGTGCCAGCAGCCCGTGGGCAAGGATGAACACTGAAGCTTTCTTT. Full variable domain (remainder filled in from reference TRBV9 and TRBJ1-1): DSGVTQTPKHLITATGQRVTLRCSPRSGDLSVYWYQQSLDQGLQFLIQYYNGEERAKGNILERFSAQQFPDLHSELNLSSLELGDSALYFCASSPWARMNTEAFFGQGTRLTVV.

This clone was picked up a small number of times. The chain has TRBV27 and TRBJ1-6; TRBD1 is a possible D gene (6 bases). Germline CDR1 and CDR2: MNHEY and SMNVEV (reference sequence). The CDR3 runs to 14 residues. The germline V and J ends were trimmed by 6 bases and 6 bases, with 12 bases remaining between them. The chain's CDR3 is CASRAQGFNSPLHF. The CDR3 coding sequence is TGTGCCAGCAGGGCCCAGGGGTTTAATTCACCCCTCCACTTT.

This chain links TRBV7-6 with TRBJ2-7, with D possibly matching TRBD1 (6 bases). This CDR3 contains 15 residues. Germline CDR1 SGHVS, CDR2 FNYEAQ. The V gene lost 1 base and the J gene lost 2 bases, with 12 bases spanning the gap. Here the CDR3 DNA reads TGTGCCAGCAGCTTAGAGGCGGACAGAACCTACGAGCAGTACTTC. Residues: CASSLEADRTYEQYF.

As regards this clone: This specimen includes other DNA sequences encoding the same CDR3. CDR3 protein: CASSPSSYEQYF. As DNA, the CDR3 is TGCGCCAGCAGCCCGAGCTCCTACGAGCAGTACTTC. V usage is TRBV5-1 and J usage is TRBJ2-7; D is ambiguous. The germline CDR1 and CDR2 sequences are SGHRS and YFSETQ. The CDR3 is made up of 12 amino acids. Trimming pared 4 bases from V and 0 bases from J, leaving 5 bases between. Drawing the rest from reference TRBV5-1 and TRBJ2-7, the complete variable domain is KAGVTQTPRYLIKTRGQQVTLSCSPISGHRSVSWYQQTPGQGLQFLFEYFSETQRNKGNFPGRFSGRQFSNSRSEMNVSTLELGDSALYLCASSPSSYEQYFGPGTRLTVT.

CDR3 DNA: TGTGCCAGCAGCTTAGGACTAGCGGAAATAATGGGGGGCACAGATACGCAGTATTTT. This gives the protein CASSLGLAEIMGGTDTQYF. The chain recombines TRBV13 with TRBJ2-3; 8 nucleotides align to TRBD2. With V trimmed by 0 bases and J by 1 base, 12 bases remained unmatched. Germline CDR1 and CDR2: PRHDT and FYEKMQ (reference sequence). The CDR3 contains 19 residues.

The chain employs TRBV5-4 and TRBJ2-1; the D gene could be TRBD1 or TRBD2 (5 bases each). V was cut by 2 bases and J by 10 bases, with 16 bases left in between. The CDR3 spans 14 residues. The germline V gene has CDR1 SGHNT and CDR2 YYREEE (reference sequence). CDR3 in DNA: TGTGCCAGCAGCTTTGCCGGGACCCCTGGGGAGCAGTTCTTC. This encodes CASSFAGTPGEQFF.

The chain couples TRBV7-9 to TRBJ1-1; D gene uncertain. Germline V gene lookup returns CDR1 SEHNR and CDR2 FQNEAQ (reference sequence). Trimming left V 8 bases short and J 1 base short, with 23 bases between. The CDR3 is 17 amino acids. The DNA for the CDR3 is TGTGCCAGCGGTTCTTTCTTGGGAGTGAAGGGGAACACTGAAGCTTTCTTT. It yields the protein CASGSFLGVKGNTEAFF.